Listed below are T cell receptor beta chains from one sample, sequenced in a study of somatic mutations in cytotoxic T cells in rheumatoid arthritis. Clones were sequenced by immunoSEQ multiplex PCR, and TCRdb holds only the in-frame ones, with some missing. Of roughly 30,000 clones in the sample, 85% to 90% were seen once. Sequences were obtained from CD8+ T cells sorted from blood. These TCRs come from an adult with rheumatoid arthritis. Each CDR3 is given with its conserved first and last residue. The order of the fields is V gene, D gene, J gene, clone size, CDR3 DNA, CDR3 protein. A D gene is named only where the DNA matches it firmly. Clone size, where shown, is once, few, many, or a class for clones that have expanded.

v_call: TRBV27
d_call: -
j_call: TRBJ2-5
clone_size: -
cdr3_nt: TGTGCCAGCAGTTTCGGCTGGGGGGCTATGGAGACCCAGTACTTC
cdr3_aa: CASSFGWGAMETQYF

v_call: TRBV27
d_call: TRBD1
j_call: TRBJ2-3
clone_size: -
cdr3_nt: TGTGCCAGCAGTTCACAGGGGTTATCTGGTTCAGATACGCAGTATTTT
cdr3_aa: CASSSQGLSGSDTQYF

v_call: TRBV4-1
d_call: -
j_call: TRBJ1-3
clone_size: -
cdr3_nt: TGCGCCAGCAGCCAGGGACCCTCACTTGCTCGAAACACCATATATTTT
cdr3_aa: CASSQGPSLARNTIYF

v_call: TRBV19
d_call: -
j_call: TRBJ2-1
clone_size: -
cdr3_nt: TGTGCCAGTAGTATAGCCCCGCGAGGTCCGCAGTTCTTC
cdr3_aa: CASSIAPRGPQFF

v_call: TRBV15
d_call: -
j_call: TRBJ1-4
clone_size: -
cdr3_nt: TGTGCCACCAGCAGCACAGGGAGTGCAACTAATGAAAAACTGTTTTTT
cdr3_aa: CATSSTGSATNEKLFF

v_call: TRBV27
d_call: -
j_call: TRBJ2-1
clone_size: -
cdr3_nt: TGTGCCAGCAGTTGGGTAGGGAAGAGCAAAAATGAGCAGTTCTTC
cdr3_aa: CASSWVGKSKNEQFF

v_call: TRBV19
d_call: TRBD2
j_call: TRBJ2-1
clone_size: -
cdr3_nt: TGTGCCAGTAGTATAGGGGGCGCGGGAGTAGGTGAGCAGTTCTTC
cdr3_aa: CASSIGGAGVGEQFF

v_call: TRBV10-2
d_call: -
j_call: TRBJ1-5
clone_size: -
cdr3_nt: TGCGCCAGCAGTGAGTCTCCAGGGAATAGCAATCAGCCCCAGCATTTT
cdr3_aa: CASSESPGNSNQPQHF

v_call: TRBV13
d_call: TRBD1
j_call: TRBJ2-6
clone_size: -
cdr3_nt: TGTGCCAGCAGCTTATGGGACAGGGGGCCTGAATTGGCTGGGGCCAACGTCCTGACTTTC
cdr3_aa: CASSLWDRGPELAGANVLTF

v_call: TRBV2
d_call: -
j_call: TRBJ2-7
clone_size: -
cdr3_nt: TGTGCCAGCAGTCATCAGGGCCACTCCTACGAGCAGTACTTC
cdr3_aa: CASSHQGHSYEQYF

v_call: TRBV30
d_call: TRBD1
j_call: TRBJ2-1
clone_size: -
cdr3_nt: TGTGCCTGGAGTGCCCGGGACAGGGGGGGCAATGAGCAGTTCTTC
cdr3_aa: CAWSARDRGGNEQFF

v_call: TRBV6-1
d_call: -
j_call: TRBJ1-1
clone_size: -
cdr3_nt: TGTGCCAGCAGTGATGTGATGGCTGAAGCTTTCTTT
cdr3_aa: CASSDVMAEAFF

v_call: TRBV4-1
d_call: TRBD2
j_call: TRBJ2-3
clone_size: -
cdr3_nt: TGCGCCAGCAGCCAACAGCGGGGGGTCCCCACAGATACGCAGTATTTT
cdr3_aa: CASSQQRGVPTDTQYF

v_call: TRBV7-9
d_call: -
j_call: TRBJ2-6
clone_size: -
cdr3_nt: TGTGCCAGCAGAAGCCCTGGTTCGGGCTCTGGGGCCAACGTCCTGACTTTC
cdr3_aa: CASRSPGSGSGANVLTF

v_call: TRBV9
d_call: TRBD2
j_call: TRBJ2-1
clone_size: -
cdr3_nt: TGTGCCAGCAGCGTTTTCGGCGGGGGGCCTGAGCAGTTCTTC
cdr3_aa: CASSVFGGGPEQFF

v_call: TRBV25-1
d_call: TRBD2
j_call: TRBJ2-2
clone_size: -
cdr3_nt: TGTGCCAGCAGAGGTTTAGCGGGGGAGTCCACCGGGGAGCTGTTTTTT
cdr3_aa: CASRGLAGESTGELFF

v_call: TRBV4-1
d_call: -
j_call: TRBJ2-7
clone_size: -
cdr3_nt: TGCGCCAGCAGCCAAAATCAGAACAGGTGGGTCGAAGAGCAGTACTTC
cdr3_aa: CASSQNQNRWVEEQYF

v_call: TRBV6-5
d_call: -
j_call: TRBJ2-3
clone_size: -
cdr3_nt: TGTGCCAGCAGTTATTCCGGGACTAGCACAGATACGCAGTATTTT
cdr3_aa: CASSYSGTSTDTQYF

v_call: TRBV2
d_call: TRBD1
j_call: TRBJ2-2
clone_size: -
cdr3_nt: TGTGCCAGCAGCCTTTTCCCGGGACAGGGAAGCGCCGGGGAGCTGTTTTTT
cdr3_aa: CASSLFPGQGSAGELFF

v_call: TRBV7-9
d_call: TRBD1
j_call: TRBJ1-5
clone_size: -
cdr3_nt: TGTGCCAGCAGCTGGGGACAGGGGAATAATCAGCCCCAGCATTTT
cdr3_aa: CASSWGQGNNQPQHF

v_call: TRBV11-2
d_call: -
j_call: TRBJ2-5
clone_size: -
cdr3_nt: TGTGCCACCCACATGACAGGCGATCAAGAGACCCAGTACTTC
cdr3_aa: CATHMTGDQETQYF

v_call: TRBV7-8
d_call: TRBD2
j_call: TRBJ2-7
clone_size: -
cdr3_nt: TGTGCCAGCAGCTTGAGGCTAGCGGGAGATTACGAGCAGTACTTC
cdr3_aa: CASSLRLAGDYEQYF

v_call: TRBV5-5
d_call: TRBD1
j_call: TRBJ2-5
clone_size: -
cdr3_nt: TGTGCCAGCAGCGTCGGGTCCAGGGGGCAAGAGACCCAGTACTTC
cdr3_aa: CASSVGSRGQETQYF

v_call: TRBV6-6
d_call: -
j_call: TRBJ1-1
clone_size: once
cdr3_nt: TGTGCCAGCAGTTCTGCTGAAGCTTTCTTT
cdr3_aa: CASSSAEAFF

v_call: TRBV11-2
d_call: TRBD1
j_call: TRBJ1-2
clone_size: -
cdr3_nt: TGTGCCAGCAGCCCCTCCGGGACAGGGGTTCCGGGAGGCTACACCTTC
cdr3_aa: CASSPSGTGVPGGYTF

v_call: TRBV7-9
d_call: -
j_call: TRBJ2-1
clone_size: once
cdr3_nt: TGTGCCAGCAGCTTAGGAAGCTCCTACAATGAGCAGTTCTTC
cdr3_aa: CASSLGSSYNEQFF

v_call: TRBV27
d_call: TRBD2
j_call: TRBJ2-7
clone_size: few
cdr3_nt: TGTGCCAGCAGACCAGGACTAGCAGTCAACGAGCAGTACTTC
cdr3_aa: CASRPGLAVNEQYF

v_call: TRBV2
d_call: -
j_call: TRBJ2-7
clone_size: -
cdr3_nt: TGTGCCAGCAGTGAGGGCAACGAGCAGTACTTC
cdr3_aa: CASSEGNEQYF